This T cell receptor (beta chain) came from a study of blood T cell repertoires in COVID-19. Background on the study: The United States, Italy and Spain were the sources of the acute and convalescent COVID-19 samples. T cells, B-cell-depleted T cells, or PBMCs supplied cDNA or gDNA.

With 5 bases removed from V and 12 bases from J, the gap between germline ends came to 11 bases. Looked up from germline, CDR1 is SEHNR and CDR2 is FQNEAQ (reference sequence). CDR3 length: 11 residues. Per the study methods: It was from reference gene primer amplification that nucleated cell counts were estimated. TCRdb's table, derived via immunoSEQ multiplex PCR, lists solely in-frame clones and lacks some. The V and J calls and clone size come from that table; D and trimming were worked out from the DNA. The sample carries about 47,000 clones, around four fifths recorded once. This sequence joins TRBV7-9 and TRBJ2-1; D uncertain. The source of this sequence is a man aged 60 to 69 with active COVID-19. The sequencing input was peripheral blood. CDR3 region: CASSTGSVQFF. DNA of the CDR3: TGTGCCAGCAGCACTGGTAGTGTGCAGTTCTTC.